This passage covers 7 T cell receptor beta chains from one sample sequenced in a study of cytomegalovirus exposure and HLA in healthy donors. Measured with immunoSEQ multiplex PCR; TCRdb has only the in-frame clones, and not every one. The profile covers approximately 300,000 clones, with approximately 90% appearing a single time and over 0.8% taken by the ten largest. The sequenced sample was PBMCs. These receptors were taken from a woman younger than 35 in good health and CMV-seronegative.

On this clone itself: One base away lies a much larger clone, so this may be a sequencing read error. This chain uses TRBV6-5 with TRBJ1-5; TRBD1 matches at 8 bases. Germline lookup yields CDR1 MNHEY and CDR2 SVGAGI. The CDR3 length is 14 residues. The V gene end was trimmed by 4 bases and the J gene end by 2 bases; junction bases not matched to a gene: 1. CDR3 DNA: TGTGCCAGCAGTTTGGGACAGGGCAATCAGCCCCAGCATTTT. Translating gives CASSLGQGNQPQHF.

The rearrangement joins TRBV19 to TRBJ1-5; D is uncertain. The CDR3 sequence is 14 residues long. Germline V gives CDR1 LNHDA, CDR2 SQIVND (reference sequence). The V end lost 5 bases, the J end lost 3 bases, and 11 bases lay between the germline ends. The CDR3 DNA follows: TGTGCCAGTAGTCGCCCGAGGGACAATCAGCCCCAGCATTTT. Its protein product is CASSRPRDNQPQHF.

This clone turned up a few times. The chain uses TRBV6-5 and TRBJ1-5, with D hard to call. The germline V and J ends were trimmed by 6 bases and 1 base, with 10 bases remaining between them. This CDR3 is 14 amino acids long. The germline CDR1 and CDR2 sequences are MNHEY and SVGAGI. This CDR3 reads CASSPSLSNQPQHF. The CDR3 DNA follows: TGTGCCAGCAGCCCGTCCTTGAGCAATCAGCCCCAGCATTTT.

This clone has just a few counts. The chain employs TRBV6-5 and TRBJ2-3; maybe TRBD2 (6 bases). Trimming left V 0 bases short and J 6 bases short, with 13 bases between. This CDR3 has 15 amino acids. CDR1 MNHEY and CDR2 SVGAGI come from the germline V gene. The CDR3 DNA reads TGTGCCAGCAGTTACTCCGGAGGGCCGGTCGATACGCAGTATTTT. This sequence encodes CASSYSGGPVDTQYF.

Here the CDR3 reads CASSYSHPGANEKLFF. CDR3 nucleotide sequence: TGTGCCAGCAGTTACTCACACCCCGGGGCTAATGAAAAACTGTTTTTT. This chain uses TRBV6-5 with TRBJ1-4; D is uncertain. Trimming left V 0 bases short and J 3 bases short, with 11 bases between. Germline V CDR1 and CDR2: MNHEY, SVGAGI. The CDR3 is 16 amino acids.

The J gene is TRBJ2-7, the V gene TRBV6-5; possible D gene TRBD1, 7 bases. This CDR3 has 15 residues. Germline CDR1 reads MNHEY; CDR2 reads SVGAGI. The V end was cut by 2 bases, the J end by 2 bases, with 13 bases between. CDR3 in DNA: TGTGCCAGCAGTTACAGGCAGGGGGAGGCCTACGAGCAGTACTTC. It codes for CASSYRQGEAYEQYF.

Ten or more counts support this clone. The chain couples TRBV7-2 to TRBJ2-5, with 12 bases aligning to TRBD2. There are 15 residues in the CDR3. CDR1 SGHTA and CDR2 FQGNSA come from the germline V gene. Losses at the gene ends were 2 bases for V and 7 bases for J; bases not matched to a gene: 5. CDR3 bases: TGTGCCAGCAGCTTAACCGAACTAGCGGGAGGGACCCAGTACTTC. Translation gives CASSLTELAGGTQYF.